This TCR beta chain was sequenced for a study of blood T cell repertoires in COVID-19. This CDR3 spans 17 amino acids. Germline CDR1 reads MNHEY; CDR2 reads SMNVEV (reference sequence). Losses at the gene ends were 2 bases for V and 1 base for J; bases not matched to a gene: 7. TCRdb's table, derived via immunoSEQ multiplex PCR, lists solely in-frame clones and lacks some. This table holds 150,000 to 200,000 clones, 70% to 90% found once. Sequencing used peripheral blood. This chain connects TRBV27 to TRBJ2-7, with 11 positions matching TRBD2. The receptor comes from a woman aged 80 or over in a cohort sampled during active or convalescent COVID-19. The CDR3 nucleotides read TGTGCCAGCAGTTTAGGGCTAGCGGGGGGAAAATCCTACGAGCAGTACTTC. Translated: CASSLGLAGGKSYEQYF.